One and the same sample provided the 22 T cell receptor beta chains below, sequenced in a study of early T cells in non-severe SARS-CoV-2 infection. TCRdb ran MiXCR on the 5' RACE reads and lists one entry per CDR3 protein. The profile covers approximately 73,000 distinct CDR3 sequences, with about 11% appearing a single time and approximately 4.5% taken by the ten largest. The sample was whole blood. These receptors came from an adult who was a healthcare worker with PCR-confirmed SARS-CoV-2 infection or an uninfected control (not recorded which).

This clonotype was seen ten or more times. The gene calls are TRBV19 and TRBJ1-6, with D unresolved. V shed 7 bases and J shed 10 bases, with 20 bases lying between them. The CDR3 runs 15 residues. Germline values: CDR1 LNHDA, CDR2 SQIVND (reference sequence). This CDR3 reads CASTLGPLIGSPLHF. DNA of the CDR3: TGTGCCAGTACCCTCGGCCCCCTAATTGGGTCACCCCTCCACTTT.

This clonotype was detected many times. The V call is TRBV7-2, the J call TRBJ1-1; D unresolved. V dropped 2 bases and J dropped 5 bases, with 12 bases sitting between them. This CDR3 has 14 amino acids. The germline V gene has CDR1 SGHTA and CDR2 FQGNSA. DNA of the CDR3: TGTGCCAGCAGCTTAATTTCTGGCCGAACTGAAGCTTTCTTT. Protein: CASSLISGRTEAFF. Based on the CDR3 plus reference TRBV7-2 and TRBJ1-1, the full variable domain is GAGVSQSPSNKVTEKGKDVELRCDPISGHTALYWYRQSLGQGLEFLIYFQGNSAPDKSGLPSDRFSAERTGGSVSTLTIQRTQQEDSAVYLCASSLISGRTEAFFGQGTRLTVV.

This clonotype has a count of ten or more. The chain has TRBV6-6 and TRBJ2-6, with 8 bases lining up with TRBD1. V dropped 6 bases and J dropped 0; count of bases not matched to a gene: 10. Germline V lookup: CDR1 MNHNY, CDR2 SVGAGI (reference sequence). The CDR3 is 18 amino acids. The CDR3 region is CASRGTDRVVSGANVLTF. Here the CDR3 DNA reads TGTGCCAGCAGGGGGACGGACAGGGTTGTCTCTGGGGCCAACGTCCTGACTTTC.

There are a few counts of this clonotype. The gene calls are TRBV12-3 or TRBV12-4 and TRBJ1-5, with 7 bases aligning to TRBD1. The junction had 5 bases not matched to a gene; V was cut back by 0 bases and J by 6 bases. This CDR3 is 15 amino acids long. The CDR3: CASSLADRVGQPQHF. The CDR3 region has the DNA TGTGCCAGCAGTTTAGCCGACAGGGTTGGTCAGCCCCAGCATTTT.

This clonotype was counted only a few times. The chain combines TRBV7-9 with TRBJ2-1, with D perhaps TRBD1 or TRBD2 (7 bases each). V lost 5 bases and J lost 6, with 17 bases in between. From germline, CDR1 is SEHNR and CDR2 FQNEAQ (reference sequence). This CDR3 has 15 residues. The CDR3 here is CASSPGGGPANEQFF. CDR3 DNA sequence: TGTGCCAGCAGCCCAGGGGGGGGCCCAGCCAATGAGCAGTTCTTC.

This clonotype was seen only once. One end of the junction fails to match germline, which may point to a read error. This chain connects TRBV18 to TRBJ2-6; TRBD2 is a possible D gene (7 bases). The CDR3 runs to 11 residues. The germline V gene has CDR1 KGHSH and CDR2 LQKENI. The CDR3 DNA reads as TGTGCCAGATCACCCGGGGGGCCCCTGACTTTC. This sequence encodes CARSPGGPLTF.

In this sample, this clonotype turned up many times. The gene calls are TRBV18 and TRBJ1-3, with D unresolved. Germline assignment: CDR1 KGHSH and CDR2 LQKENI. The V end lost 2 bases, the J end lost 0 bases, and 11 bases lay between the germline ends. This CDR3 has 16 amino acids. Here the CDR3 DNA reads TGTGCCAGCTCACCATCCCCTAACTTCTCTGGAAACACCATATATTTT. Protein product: CASSPSPNFSGNTIYF.

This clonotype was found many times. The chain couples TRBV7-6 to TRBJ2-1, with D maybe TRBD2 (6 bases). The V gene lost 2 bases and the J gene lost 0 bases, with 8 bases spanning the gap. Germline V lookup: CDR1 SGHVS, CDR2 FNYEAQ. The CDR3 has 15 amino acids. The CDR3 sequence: CASSLRLGSYNEQFF. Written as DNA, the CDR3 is TGTGCCAGCAGCTTAAGACTAGGCTCCTACAATGAGCAGTTCTTC.

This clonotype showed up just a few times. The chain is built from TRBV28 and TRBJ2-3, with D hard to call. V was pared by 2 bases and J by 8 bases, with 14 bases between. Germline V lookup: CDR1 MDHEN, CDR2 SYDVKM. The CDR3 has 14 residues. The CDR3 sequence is CASSLGSVDGTQYF. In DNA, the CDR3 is TGTGCCAGCAGTTTAGGGTCGGTTGACGGTACGCAGTATTTT.

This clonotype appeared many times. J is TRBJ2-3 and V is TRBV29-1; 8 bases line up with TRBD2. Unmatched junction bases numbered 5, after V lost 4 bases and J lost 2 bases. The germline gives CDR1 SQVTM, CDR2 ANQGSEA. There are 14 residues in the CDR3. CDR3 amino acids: CSVVVAGYTDTQYF. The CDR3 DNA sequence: TGCAGCGTTGTGGTAGCGGGGTACACAGATACGCAGTATTTT.

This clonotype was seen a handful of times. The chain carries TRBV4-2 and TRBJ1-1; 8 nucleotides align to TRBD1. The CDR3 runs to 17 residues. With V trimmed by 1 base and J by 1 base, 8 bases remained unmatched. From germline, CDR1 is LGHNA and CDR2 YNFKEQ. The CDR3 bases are TGTGCCAGCAGCCAAGCGGCTACAGGGACAGGGAACACTGAAGCTTTCTTT. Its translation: CASSQAATGTGNTEAFF.

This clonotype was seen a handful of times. The CDR3 coding sequence is TGTGCCAGCAGCCAAGACAGGGGTGATCAGCCCCAGCATTTT. Residues: CASSQDRGDQPQHF. V gene TRBV3-1 combines with J gene TRBJ1-5; tentative D call: TRBD1 (6 bases). The germline CDR1 and CDR2 sequences are LGHDT and YNNKEL (reference sequence). The ends were cut back, 0 bases at V and 5 bases at J, with 8 bases in the middle. The CDR3 runs 14 residues.

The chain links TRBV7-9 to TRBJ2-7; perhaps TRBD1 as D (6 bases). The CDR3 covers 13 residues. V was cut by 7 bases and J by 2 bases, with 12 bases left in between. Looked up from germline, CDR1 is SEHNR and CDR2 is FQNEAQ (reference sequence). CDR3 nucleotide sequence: TGTGCCAGCACCGCGACAGGTACCTACGAGCAGTACTTC. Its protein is CASTATGTYEQYF. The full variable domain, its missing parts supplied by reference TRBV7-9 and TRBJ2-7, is DTGVSQNPRHKITKRGQNVTFRCDPISEHNRLYWYRQTLGQGPEFLTYFQNEAQLEKSRLLSDRFSAERPKGSFSTLEIQRTEQGDSAMYLCASTATGTYEQYFGPGTRLTVT.

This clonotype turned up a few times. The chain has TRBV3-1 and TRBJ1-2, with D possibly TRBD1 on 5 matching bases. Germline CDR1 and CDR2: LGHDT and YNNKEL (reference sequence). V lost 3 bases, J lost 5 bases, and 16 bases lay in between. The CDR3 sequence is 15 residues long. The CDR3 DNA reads TGTGCCAGCAGCCAGTCCGCCGGGACTGAATATGGCTACACCTTC. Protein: CASSQSAGTEYGYTF.

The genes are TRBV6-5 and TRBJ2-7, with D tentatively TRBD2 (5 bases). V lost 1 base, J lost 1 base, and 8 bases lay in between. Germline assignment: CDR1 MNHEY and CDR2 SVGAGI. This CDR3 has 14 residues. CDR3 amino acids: CASSYYGLSYEQYF. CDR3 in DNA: TGTGCCAGCAGTTACTACGGACTGTCCTACGAGCAGTACTTC.

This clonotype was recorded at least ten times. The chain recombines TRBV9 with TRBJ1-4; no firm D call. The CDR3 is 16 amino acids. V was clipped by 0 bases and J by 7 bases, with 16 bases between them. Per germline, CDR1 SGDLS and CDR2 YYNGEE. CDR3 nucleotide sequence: TGTGCCAGCAGCGTAGCTGGGAGGAGGGAGACTGAAAAACTGTTTTTT. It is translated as CASSVAGRRETEKLFF.

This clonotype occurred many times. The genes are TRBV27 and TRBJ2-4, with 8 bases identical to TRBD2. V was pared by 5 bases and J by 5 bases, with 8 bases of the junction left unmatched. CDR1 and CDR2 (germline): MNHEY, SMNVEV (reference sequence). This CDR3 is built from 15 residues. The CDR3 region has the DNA TGTGCCAGCAGTAGGGCGGGACTAGTTGAAAACATTCAGTACTTC. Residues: CASSRAGLVENIQYF.

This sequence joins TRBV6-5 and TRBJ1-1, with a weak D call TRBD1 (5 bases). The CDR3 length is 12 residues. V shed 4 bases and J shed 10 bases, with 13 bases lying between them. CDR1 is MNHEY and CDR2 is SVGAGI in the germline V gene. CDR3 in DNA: TGTGCCAGCAGTTCCAGGGTTTTCGGAGCTTTCTTT. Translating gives CASSSRVFGAFF.

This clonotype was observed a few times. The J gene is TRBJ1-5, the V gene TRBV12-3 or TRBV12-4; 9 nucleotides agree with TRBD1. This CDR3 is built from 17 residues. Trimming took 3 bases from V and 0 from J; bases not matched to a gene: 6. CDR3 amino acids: CASSFGTGPNSNQPQHF. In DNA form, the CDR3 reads TGTGCCAGCAGTTTCGGGACAGGGCCGAATAGCAATCAGCCCCAGCATTTT.

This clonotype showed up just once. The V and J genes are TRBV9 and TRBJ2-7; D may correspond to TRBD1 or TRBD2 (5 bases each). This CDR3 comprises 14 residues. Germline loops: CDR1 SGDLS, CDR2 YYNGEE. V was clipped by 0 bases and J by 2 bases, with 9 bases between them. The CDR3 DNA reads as TGTGCCAGCAGCGTAGACGAGGGGCCCTACGAGCAGTACTTC. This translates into CASSVDEGPYEQYF.

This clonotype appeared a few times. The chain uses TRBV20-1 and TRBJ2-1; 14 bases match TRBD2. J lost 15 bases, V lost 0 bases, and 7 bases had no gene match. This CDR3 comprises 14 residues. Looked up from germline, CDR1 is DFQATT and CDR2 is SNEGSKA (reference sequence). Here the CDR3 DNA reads TGCAGTGCTAGAGAGAGGACTAGCGGGGGGCCTCTGTTCTTC. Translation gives CSARERTSGGPLFF.

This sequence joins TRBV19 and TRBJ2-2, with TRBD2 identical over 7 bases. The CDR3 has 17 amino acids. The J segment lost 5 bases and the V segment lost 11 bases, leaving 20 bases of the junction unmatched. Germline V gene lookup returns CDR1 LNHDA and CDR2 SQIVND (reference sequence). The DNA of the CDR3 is TGTGCCGGGGGTAGCGGGTGGATCCATTACCTTACCGGGGAGCTGTTTTTT. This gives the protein CAGGSGWIHYLTGELFF. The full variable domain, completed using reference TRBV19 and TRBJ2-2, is DGGITQSPKYLFRKEGQNVTLSCEQNLNHDAMYWYRQDPGQGLRLIYYSQIVNDFQKGDIAEGYSVSREKKESFPLTVTSAQKNPTAFYLCAGGSGWIHYLTGELFFGEGSRLTVL.